The 30 T cell receptor beta chains given below trace back to one sample, sequenced in a study of OX40 agonist ivuxolimab in advanced cancers. Using immunoSEQ multiplex PCR, the repertoire was profiled, and TCRdb retains in-frame clones only, with some absent. The sample shows about 45,000 clones, about 88% of them seen only once. The sequencing here drew on CD4+ or CD8+ T cells sorted from blood, taken in a trial of the OX40 agonist ivuxolimab. These receptors originate from an adult with an advanced solid tumor such as melanoma, head and neck, liver or kidney cancer.

The chain couples TRBV20-1 to TRBJ2-5; D unclear. Germline lookup yields CDR1 DFQATT and CDR2 SNEGSKA (reference sequence). This CDR3 spans 11 amino acids. The V end lost 6 bases, the J end lost 5 bases, and 10 bases lay between the germline ends. The CDR3 bases are TGCAGTGCAGACGCTGGTGAGACCCAGTACTTC. Its translation is CSADAGETQYF.

This clone showed up just once. The V call is TRBV19, the J call TRBJ2-1, with TRBD2 matching 9 bases. V shed 5 bases, J shed 3 bases, and the junction held 8 bases outside the gene matches. The CDR3 spans 16 residues. CDR1 and CDR2 (germline): LNHDA, SQIVND (reference sequence). CDR3 protein: CASSPRGGRGYNEQFF. CDR3 nucleotide sequence: TGTGCCAGTAGTCCCAGAGGCGGGAGGGGCTACAATGAGCAGTTCTTC. Combining the CDR3 with reference TRBV19 and TRBJ2-1 gives the whole variable domain DGGITQSPKYLFRKEGQNVTLSCEQNLNHDAMYWYRQDPGQGLRLIYYSQIVNDFQKGDIAEGYSVSREKKESFPLTVTSAQKNPTAFYLCASSPRGGRGYNEQFFGPGTRLTVL.

This chain connects TRBV9 to TRBJ2-6, with D possibly being TRBD1 (6 bases). Germline loops: CDR1 SGDLS, CDR2 YYNGEE. This CDR3 has 18 residues. Trimming took off 3 bases at V and 0 bases at J, with 16 bases between the two ends. CDR3 bases: TGTGCCAGCAGCGCGACAGGATGGCCCTCCTCTGGGGCCAACGTCCTGACTTTC. Translated: CASSATGWPSSGANVLTF.

This chain connects TRBV2 to TRBJ1-2, with D perhaps TRBD1 (6 bases). The germline V gene encodes CDR1 SNHLY and CDR2 FYNNEI. This CDR3 comprises 14 residues. V was shortened by 6 bases and J by 6 bases, with 17 bases between the two germline ends. CDR3 sequence reads: CASSSTDSGNGYTF. DNA of the CDR3: TGTGCCAGCAGCTCAACGGACAGTGGAAATGGCTACACCTTC.

The V gene is TRBV29-1, the J gene TRBJ2-3, with no clear D. The V end lost 8 bases, the J end lost 0 bases, and 12 bases lay between the germline ends. Germline lookup yields CDR1 SQVTM and CDR2 ANQGSEA. This CDR3 is built from 13 residues. The CDR3 DNA sequence: TGCAGCCTCCTCCAGGCTAGCACAGATACGCAGTATTTT. It is translated as CSLLQASTDTQYF.

This chain connects TRBV18 to TRBJ1-1; D is uncertain. The CDR3 contains 11 residues. Deletions cut 6 bases from V and 7 bases from J, with 9 bases between. CDR1 is KGHSH and CDR2 is LQKENI in the germline V gene. DNA of the CDR3: TGTGCCAGCTCCCGGCCAGATGAAGCTTTCTTT. Its protein is CASSRPDEAFF.

V and J are TRBV30 and TRBJ1-3, with D possibly being TRBD1 (5 bases). V dropped 5 bases and J dropped 1 base, with 12 bases sitting between them. CDR1 and CDR2 (germline): GTSNPN, SVGIG (reference sequence). CDR3 length: 14 amino acids. CDR3 nucleotide sequence: TGTGCCTGGCGGGGGGGAAGGTCTGGAAACACCATATATTTT. Its translation: CAWRGGRSGNTIYF.

This chain uses TRBV7-2 with TRBJ1-5; no reliable D call. The CDR3 extends over 13 amino acids. V gave up 1 base and J gave up 0 bases, with 1 base separating them. CDR1 and CDR2 from the germline V gene are SGHTA and FQGNSA. The CDR3 nucleotides read TGTGCCAGCAGCTTAGATAGCAATCAGCCCCAGCATTTT. Translation: CASSLDSNQPQHF.

This CDR3 is CASSLGPSSNQPQHF. The CDR3 DNA sequence: TGTGCCAGCAGCTTGGGGCCGAGTAGCAATCAGCCCCAGCATTTT. This chain uses TRBV5-6 with TRBJ1-5; D gene ambiguous. CDR1 is SGHDT, CDR2 YYEEEE, per germline. V lost 0 bases and J lost 0, with 7 bases in between. The CDR3 runs to 15 residues. The complete variable domain, with remaining parts taken from reference TRBV5-6 and TRBJ1-5, reads DAGVTQSPTHLIKTRGQQVTLRCSPKSGHDTVSWYQQALGQGPQFIFQYYEEEERQRGNFPDRFSGHQFPNYSSELNVNALLLGDSALYLCASSLGPSSNQPQHFGDGTRLSIL.

This clone has a handful of counts. The rearrangement joins TRBV19 to TRBJ2-3; D is unresolved. This CDR3 is built from 12 residues. The V gene lost 4 bases and the J gene lost 8 bases, with 10 bases spanning the gap. The V gene's germline CDR1 is LNHDA and CDR2 SQIVND (reference sequence). The CDR3 DNA reads TGTGCCAGTAGTACCTACTCCAGTACGCAGTATTTT. This translates into CASSTYSSTQYF.

The chain employs TRBV6-1 and TRBJ2-4, with 8 bases matching TRBD1. The CDR3 length is 14 residues. The germline V gene has CDR1 MNHNS and CDR2 SASEGT. V was pared by 1 base and J by 9 bases, with 5 bases of the junction left unmatched. As DNA, the CDR3 is TGTGCCAGCAGTGAAGGATGGCAGGGGGCCATTCAGTACTTC. Translated, it gives CASSEGWQGAIQYF.

This sequence joins TRBV7-2 and TRBJ2-1; 12 bases line up with TRBD2. CDR1 and CDR2 (germline): SGHTA, FQGNSA. The CDR3 extends over 16 amino acids. J lost 6 bases, V lost 6 bases, and 9 bases had no gene match. The CDR3 region has the DNA TGTGCCAGCAGAACGCGGACTAGCGGGAATCCCAATGAGCAGTTCTTC. As protein: CASRTRTSGNPNEQFF.

The chain employs TRBV5-1 and TRBJ1-1; D unresolved. The V end was cut by 0 bases, the J end by 1 base, with 4 bases between. CDR3 length: 13 amino acids. The germline V gene encodes CDR1 SGHRS and CDR2 YFSETQ. CDR3 coding DNA: TGCGCCAGCAGCTTGGTACCGAACACTGAAGCTTTCTTT. It specifies CASSLVPNTEAFF.

The chain is built from TRBV5-1 and TRBJ2-2; D ambiguous. The CDR3 has 14 amino acids. CDR1 is SGHRS, CDR2 YFSETQ, per germline. Trimming took 4 bases from V and 5 from J, leaving 12 bases between them. In DNA form, the CDR3 reads TGCGCCAGCAGCGTGGCTTTCCAAACCGGGGAGCTGTTTTTT. It translates to CASSVAFQTGELFF.

In this sample, this clone turned up once. The rearrangement joins TRBV6-4 to TRBJ2-1; D not resolved. The germline CDR1 and CDR2 sequences are MRHNA and SNTAGT. This CDR3 spans 15 amino acids. The V gene lost 0 bases and the J gene lost 0 bases, with 6 bases spanning the gap. CDR3 in amino acids: CASSDSWSSYNEQFF. CDR3 nucleotide sequence: TGTGCCAGCAGTGACTCTTGGAGCTCCTACAATGAGCAGTTCTTC.

The genes are TRBV19 and TRBJ2-2, with TRBD2 identical over 11 bases. The CDR3 runs to 18 residues. Germline V gives CDR1 LNHDA, CDR2 SQIVND (reference sequence). V was clipped by 7 bases and J by 5 bases; unmatched bases: 15. CDR3 amino acids: CASKARPGLAEGTGELFF. The CDR3 DNA reads TGTGCCAGTAAGGCCAGGCCGGGACTAGCGGAGGGAACCGGGGAGCTGTTTTTT.

A few counts support this clone. The rearrangement links TRBV7-9 to TRBJ1-2; 7 bases align to TRBD1. Germline CDR1 is SEHNR and CDR2 is FQNEAQ (reference sequence). With 5 bases clipped from V and 4 bases from J, the junction kept 13 bases outside the gene matches. This CDR3 has 16 amino acids. CDR3 region: CASSGQDPQVRYGYTF. The CDR3 nucleotides read TGTGCCAGCAGCGGACAGGACCCCCAGGTTCGCTATGGCTACACCTTC.

This clone qualifies as medium-sized (0.01 to 0.1%). The V gene is TRBV28, the J gene TRBJ2-7, with D possibly being TRBD2 (5 bases). Germline V CDR1 and CDR2: MDHEN, SYDVKM. This CDR3 spans 13 amino acids. V was trimmed by 3 bases and J by 5 bases, leaving 11 bases between them. The CDR3 sequence: CASSFGRANEQYF. Here the CDR3 DNA reads TGTGCCAGCAGTTTCGGGCGGGCGAACGAGCAGTACTTC.

This chain uses TRBV18 with TRBJ1-2; TRBD1 matches at 10 bases. The CDR3 runs 14 residues. Germline loops: CDR1 KGHSH, CDR2 LQKENI. V shed 2 bases, J shed 7 bases, and the junction held 4 bases outside the gene matches. CDR3 DNA sequence: TGTGCCAGCTCACCAAACCGGGACAGGGGTGGCTACACCTTC. Protein sequence: CASSPNRDRGGYTF.

This chain joins TRBV18 and TRBJ2-2; D not resolved. The CDR3 runs 13 residues. The germline V gene encodes CDR1 KGHSH and CDR2 LQKENI. V shed 6 bases and J shed 6 bases, with 11 bases lying between them. The CDR3 DNA follows: TGTGCCAGCTCCCCCATGATCGCCGGGGAGCTGTTTTTT. It specifies CASSPMIAGELFF.

The rearrangement uses TRBV11-1 and TRBJ2-1; D uncertain. CDR1 and CDR2 (germline): SGHAT, FQDESV (reference sequence). Between the trimmed V and J ends, which lost 3 bases and 11 bases, there was a span of 11 bases. The CDR3 covers 12 residues. CDR3 sequence (DNA): TGTGCCAGCAGCTTTGCGACGACGAAGCAGTTCTTC. It translates to CASSFATTKQFF.

V usage is TRBV28 and J usage is TRBJ2-2; 8 nucleotides line up with TRBD2. The CDR3 has 16 amino acids. Germline V gene sequence: CDR1 MDHEN, CDR2 SYDVKM. Trimming took 8 bases from V and 4 from J; bases not matched to a gene: 12. The CDR3 spells CASLSPGGAVTGELFF. The CDR3 DNA follows: TGTGCCAGCCTCTCCCCGGGGGGGGCGGTCACCGGGGAGCTGTTTTTT.

The chain is built from TRBV11-2 and TRBJ1-4; tentatively, D is TRBD1 (6 bases). This CDR3 comprises 16 residues. CDR1 and CDR2 from the germline V gene are SGHAT and FQNNGV. The V end was cut by 0 bases, the J end by 10 bases, with 18 bases between. The CDR3 loop is CASSLDLPGGRRKLFF. Here the CDR3 DNA reads TGTGCCAGCAGCTTAGACCTGCCTGGGGGCAGGAGAAAACTGTTTTTT.

The chain links TRBV28 to TRBJ2-1; TRBD2 matches 12 bases. The CDR3 extends over 15 amino acids. From germline, CDR1 is MDHEN and CDR2 SYDVKM. Trimming removed 3 bases from V and 8 bases from J; junction bases left unmatched: 5. CDR3 in amino acids: CASSLGLAGFDEQFF. The CDR3 coding sequence is TGTGCCAGCAGTTTGGGACTAGCGGGTTTCGATGAGCAGTTCTTC.

The V and J genes are TRBV5-4 and TRBJ1-1; tentatively, D is TRBD1 (5 bases). The CDR3 covers 14 residues. Germline V gene data show CDR1 as SGHNT and CDR2 as YYREEE (reference sequence). Trimming removed 4 bases from V and 0 bases from J, with 10 bases in between. CDR3 DNA: TGTGCCAGCAGCCCCATGACAGTGAACACTGAAGCTTTCTTT. Translating gives CASSPMTVNTEAFF.

The chain links TRBV6-6 to TRBJ1-6; possibly TRBD1 for D (5 bases). The CDR3 length is 15 residues. CDR1 and CDR2 from the germline V gene are MNHNY and SVGAGI (reference sequence). Trimming removed 2 bases from V and 7 bases from J, with 12 bases in between. The CDR3 here is CASSYEGLPNSPLHF. The CDR3 nucleotides are TGTGCCAGCAGTTACGAGGGACTCCCAAATTCACCCCTCCACTTT.

This chain uses TRBV25-1 with TRBJ2-7; TRBD1 aligns across 9 bases. V was pared by 3 bases and J by 5 bases, with 8 bases of the junction left unmatched. CDR1 and CDR2 from the germline V gene are MGHDK and SYGVNS. The CDR3 is 15 amino acids. CDR3 region: CASSDSGTGSHEQYF. Written as DNA, the CDR3 is TGTGCCAGCAGTGATTCAGGGACAGGGTCCCACGAGCAGTACTTC.

The V gene is TRBV2, the J gene TRBJ1-5, with D possibly matching TRBD1 (6 bases). The CDR3 totals 14 residues. From germline, CDR1 is SNHLY and CDR2 FYNNEI. V was pared by 7 bases and J by 3 bases, with 13 bases between. The CDR3 loop reads CASTNRADNQPQHF. CDR3 nucleotide sequence: TGTGCCAGCACCAACAGGGCAGACAATCAGCCCCAGCATTTT. Filled out from reference TRBV2 and TRBJ1-5, the complete variable domain reads EPEVTQTPSHQVTQMGQEVILRCVPISNHLYFYWYRQILGQKVEFLVSFYNNEISEKSEIFDDQFSVERPDGSNFTLKIRSTKLEDSAMYFCASTNRADNQPQHFGDGTRLSIL.

The V call is TRBV27, the J call TRBJ1-4; D is perhaps TRBD1 (5 bases). This CDR3 is built from 16 residues. CDR1 MNHEY and CDR2 SMNVEV come from the germline V gene (reference sequence). V was shortened by 3 bases and J by 4 bases, with 15 bases between the two germline ends. The CDR3 DNA is TGTGCCAGCAGTTTGCTACCCGGGGCCTTTAATGAAAAACTGTTTTTT. This codes for CASSLLPGAFNEKLFF. The full variable domain, completed using reference TRBV27 and TRBJ1-4, is EAQVTQNPRYLITVTGKKLTVTCSQNMNHEYMSWYRQDPGLGLRQIYYSMNVEVTDKGDVPEGYKVSRKEKRNFPLILESPSPNQTSLYFCASSLLPGAFNEKLFFGSGTQLSVL.

The genes are TRBV28 and TRBJ2-5; D remains ambiguous. V was cut by 6 bases and J by 3 bases, with 17 bases left in between. CDR3 length equals 15 residues. Germline CDR1 MDHEN, CDR2 SYDVKM. The CDR3, as DNA: TGTGCCAGCAGCCCTCTAGGTAGAAAGGAAGAGACCCAGTACTTC. It specifies CASSPLGRKEETQYF.